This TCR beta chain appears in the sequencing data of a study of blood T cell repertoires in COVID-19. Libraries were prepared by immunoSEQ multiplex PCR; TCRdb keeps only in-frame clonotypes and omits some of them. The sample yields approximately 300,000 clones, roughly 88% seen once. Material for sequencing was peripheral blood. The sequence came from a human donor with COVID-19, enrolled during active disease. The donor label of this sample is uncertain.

The CDR3 is CASSPREGQYGYTF. Written as DNA, the CDR3 is TGTGCCAGCAGCCCCAGGGAGGGGCAGTATGGCTACACCTTC. The chain links TRBV7-2 to TRBJ1-2, with D possibly TRBD1 on 5 matching bases. CDR1 SGHTA and CDR2 FQGNSA come from the germline V gene. The CDR3 has 14 residues. Trimming removed 5 bases from V and 5 bases from J, with 15 bases in between.